The 21 T cell receptor beta chains below come from one sample, sequenced in a study of human T cells and chemical hapten exposure. MiXCR, applied by TCRdb to the RACE reads, yields one record per CDR3 protein. The sample has approximately 100,000 distinct CDR3 sequences, about 10% seen once; the top ten hold 3.5%. Time point indicated: patch test 1, 2 weeks after DPC sensitization. Stated treatment: therapeutic diphenylcyclopropenone sensitization with weekly scalp DPC. This specimen consisted of whole blood, obtained in connection with sensitization to the hapten diphenylcyclopropenone (DPC). The receptors stem from a woman aged 40 to 55 with alopecia areata. Some clones in this sample may be carry-over from other donors' samples.

The CDR3 nucleotides read TGTGCCAGCAGCTTACTAAGCGGGAGCGGGAATGAGCAGTTCTTC. Translating it yields CASSLLSGSGNEQFF. V gene TRBV7-6 combines with J gene TRBJ2-1, with 8 bases that match TRBD2. The germline V gene has CDR1 SGHVS and CDR2 FNYEAQ. V dropped 2 bases and J dropped 7; count of bases not matched to a gene: 7. The CDR3 has 15 amino acids.

This clonotype was seen at least ten times. The chain employs TRBV12-3 or TRBV12-4 and TRBJ2-7; D gene uncertain. The CDR3 is 11 amino acids. The germline V and J ends were trimmed by 3 bases and 5 bases, with 5 bases remaining between them. The CDR3 nucleotides are TGTGCCAGCAGTTTTGCGGACGAGCAGTACTTC. It specifies CASSFADEQYF.

The table lists this clonotype with a few counts. CDR3 sequence reads: CAWSNGGPQHF. Written as DNA, the CDR3 is TGTGCCTGGAGTAACGGGGGGCCCCAGCATTTT. V and J are TRBV30 and TRBJ1-5; D might be TRBD1 (5 bases). The CDR3 covers 11 residues. The V gene's germline CDR1 is GTSNPN and CDR2 SVGIG (reference sequence). Trimming shortened V by 2 bases and J by 9 bases, and 8 bases separated the two germline ends.

This clonotype was found many times. V gene TRBV6-5 combines with J gene TRBJ2-2, with D tentatively TRBD1 (6 bases). CDR1 and CDR2 (germline): MNHEY, SVGAGI. The CDR3 is made up of 15 amino acids. V lost 5 bases and J 4 bases, leaving 14 bases between the germline ends. The CDR3 is CASSHGQTLTGELFF. The CDR3, as DNA: TGTGCCAGCAGTCACGGACAGACACTCACCGGGGAGCTGTTTTTT.

The chain links TRBV6-2 or TRBV6-3 to TRBJ1-1, with D possibly TRBD1 on 5 matching bases. V gave up 0 bases and J gave up 5 bases, with 10 bases separating them. In germline, CDR1 is MNHEY, CDR2 SVGEGT. This CDR3 has 14 residues. Here the CDR3 reads CASSYSDSGTEAFF. The CDR3, as DNA: TGTGCCAGCAGTTACTCTGACAGTGGGACTGAAGCTTTCTTT.

This clonotype was detected a few times. The rearrangement uses TRBV10-3 and TRBJ2-7; D is ambiguous. This CDR3 comprises 14 residues. Trimming removed 7 bases from V and 0 bases from J, with 13 bases in between. Germline-derived CDR1 and CDR2 are ENHRY and SYGVKD. The chain's CDR3 is CAIKVDRFSYEQYF. CDR3 nucleotide sequence: TGTGCCATCAAGGTGGATCGATTCTCCTACGAGCAGTACTTC.

At least ten counts were recorded for this clonotype. V usage is TRBV4-2 and J usage is TRBJ2-1; weak D call: TRBD1 (5 bases). Deletions cut 3 bases from V and 7 bases from J, with 16 bases between. The CDR3 runs to 15 residues. The germline gives CDR1 LGHNA, CDR2 YNFKEQ. The CDR3 reads CASSQDGAGRNEQFF. The CDR3 bases are TGTGCCAGCAGCCAGGATGGGGCCGGCCGGAATGAGCAGTTCTTC.

As regards this clonotype: A much larger clone differs by one base, so this may be a read error. CDR3 in amino acids: CASSVTRGDYGYTF. CDR3 DNA sequence: TGTGCCAGCAGTGTGACACGGGGGGACTATGGCTACACCTTC. The V and J genes are TRBV6-1 and TRBJ1-2, with D possibly TRBD1 on 5 matching bases. The CDR3 is 14 residues long. The V and J ends lost 4 bases and 3 bases respectively, with 12 bases between them. Germline loops: CDR1 MNHNS, CDR2 SASEGT.

This clonotype was detected only a few times. The chain couples TRBV6-2 or TRBV6-3 to TRBJ2-1; D not resolved. Trimming removed 5 bases from V and 9 bases from J, with 23 bases in between. The germline V gene has CDR1 MNHEY and CDR2 SVGEGT. CDR3 size: 16 residues. CDR3 nucleotides: TGTGCCAGCAGTGGGGATTTTCGCCCATCTTTTAGTGAGCAGTTCTTC. It is translated as CASSGDFRPSFSEQFF.

This clonotype was seen at least ten times. This rearrangement joins TRBV29-1 to TRBJ2-7; the D is unclear. The length of the CDR3 is 13 residues. Germline assignment: CDR1 SQVTM and CDR2 ANQGSEA. Trimming removed 5 bases at V and 2 bases at J, with 13 bases between. Here the CDR3 reads CSVRVDIPYEQYF. As DNA, the CDR3 is TGCAGCGTTCGGGTAGACATACCCTACGAGCAGTACTTC.

This clonotype was seen more than once but under ten times. The rearrangement joins TRBV15 to TRBJ2-7; 9 bases align to TRBD2. Germline V gene sequence: CDR1 LNHNV, CDR2 YYDKDF (reference sequence). V was pared by 0 bases and J by 5 bases, with 8 bases of the junction left unmatched. The CDR3 is made up of 16 amino acids. DNA for the CDR3: TGTGCCACCAGCAGAGATTTAGCGGGAGTAGGGAACGAGCAGTACTTC. This sequence encodes CATSRDLAGVGNEQYF.

The chain links TRBV14 to TRBJ1-3, with a possible D match to TRBD1 (6 bases). The CDR3 totals 17 residues. CDR1 and CDR2 from the germline V gene are SGHDN and FVKESK. The V end was cut by 0 bases, the J end by 0 bases, with 12 bases between. CDR3 in amino acids: CASSQDRGAPSGNTIYF. The CDR3 nucleotides are TGTGCCAGCAGCCAAGATCGGGGGGCACCCTCTGGAAACACCATATATTTT.

The V gene is TRBV7-9, the J gene TRBJ2-4, with D possibly matching TRBD2 (6 bases). The CDR3 contains 17 residues. Trimming shortened V by 1 base and J by 2 bases, and 15 bases separated the two germline ends. Germline V gene lookup returns CDR1 SEHNR and CDR2 FQNEAQ (reference sequence). CDR3 in DNA: TGTGCCAGCAGCTTAGGGGGGGTGTCCTTAACCAAAAACATTCAGTACTTC. Protein: CASSLGGVSLTKNIQYF.

The CDR3 DNA follows: TGTGCCAGCAGCATCAACAGGGGTAAACAGCCCCAGCATTTT. As protein: CASSINRGKQPQHF. The chain links TRBV6-2 or TRBV6-3 to TRBJ1-5; 7 bases map to TRBD1. CDR3 size: 14 residues. The J segment lost 7 bases and the V segment lost 6 bases, leaving 9 bases of the junction unmatched. CDR1 is MNHEY, CDR2 SVGEGT, per germline.

In its sample, this clonotype was seen a few times. This chain links TRBV28 with TRBJ1-1, with unresolved D. The CDR3 is made up of 11 amino acids. Germline V gene lookup returns CDR1 MDHEN and CDR2 SYDVKM. The V gene lost 3 bases and the J gene lost 8 bases, with 7 bases spanning the gap. CDR3 sequence: CASSLWQEAFF. Here the CDR3 DNA reads TGTGCCAGCAGTTTGTGGCAGGAAGCTTTCTTT.

This clonotype was picked up many times. The CDR3 DNA reads as TGCAGTGCTAGAGCTCCCCCGGGACAGGGGGCCGTGGTTGATACGCAGTATTTT. Translated, it gives CSARAPPGQGAVVDTQYF. This chain joins TRBV20-1 and TRBJ2-3; 12 bases are a match to TRBD1. Germline values: CDR1 DFQATT, CDR2 SNEGSKA (reference sequence). The V gene end was trimmed by 1 base and the J gene end by 6 bases; junction bases not matched to a gene: 14. The length of the CDR3 is 18 residues.

Worth noting for this clonotype: Given a much more abundant clone one base away, this may be a read error. V is TRBV13 and J is TRBJ2-1; 13 bases align to TRBD2. The CDR3 consists of 15 residues. Per the germline V gene, CDR1 is PRHDT and CDR2 is FYEKMQ (reference sequence). In DNA form, the CDR3 reads TGTGCCAACAGCTCCGGGACTAGCGGGACCGATGAGCAGTTCTTC. It is translated as CANSSGTSGTDEQFF.

This clonotype was counted only a few times. This chain links TRBV15 with TRBJ2-3; 10 bases line up with TRBD2. Germline V CDR1 and CDR2: LNHNV, YYDKDF (reference sequence). V was clipped by 3 bases and J by 4 bases; unmatched bases: 13. This CDR3 is 18 amino acids long. CDR3 amino acids: CATSRDPSGGLLADTQYF. The CDR3 DNA reads TGTGCCACCAGCAGGGATCCTAGCGGGGGCCTGTTGGCAGATACGCAGTATTTT.

This clonotype was observed at least ten times. The chain recombines TRBV4-3 with TRBJ2-3; D possibly corresponds to TRBD1 (6 bases). V gave up 4 bases and J gave up 3 bases, with 14 bases separating them. The CDR3 is made up of 15 amino acids. From germline, CDR1 is LGHNA and CDR2 YSLEER. CDR3 protein: CASSPRGQGTDTQYF. As DNA, the CDR3 is TGCGCCAGCAGCCCCAGGGGCCAAGGGACAGATACGCAGTATTTT.

This clonotype was picked up many times. The chain recombines TRBV3-1 with TRBJ1-4; a weak D match, TRBD1 (6 bases). Trimming cost V 4 bases and J 8 bases, with 14 bases left between them. The V gene's germline CDR1 is LGHDT and CDR2 YNNKEL (reference sequence). The CDR3 is made up of 14 amino acids. In nucleotides, the CDR3 is TGTGCCAGCAGCCCCCGCGGGGGCGGCGAAAAACTGTTTTTT. Residues: CASSPRGGGEKLFF.

This clonotype was detected a few times. This chain uses TRBV7-9 with TRBJ1-4, with D possibly TRBD1 on 5 matching bases. Germline CDR1 SEHNR, CDR2 FQNEAQ (reference sequence). The CDR3 consists of 14 residues. Trimming took 5 bases from V and 8 from J, leaving 15 bases between them. This chain's CDR3 is CASSAARAEEKLFF. Here the CDR3 DNA reads TGTGCCAGCAGCGCGGCCAGGGCGGAGGAAAAACTGTTTTTT.